This T cell receptor (beta chain) came from a study of blood T cell repertoires in COVID-19 (dated by TCRdb to the early 2020s). Concerning the study at large: Collaborator samples came from the United States, Italy and Spain and covered acute and convalescent phases of COVID-19. The prospective study material was composed of cDNA or gDNA derived from T cells, B-cell-depleted T cells, or PBMCs. Subjects who had been exposed to COVID-19, were actively infected with it, or had recovered from it provided the deeply sampled blood TCRbeta repertoires that made up the dataset. The repertoires were released in a freely available public database meant as a resource for research on the immune response to SARS-CoV-2. The samples were drawn from two sources: the first 160 participants of the ongoing ImmuneRACE study, and 1,200 or so subjects contributed by 6 global collaborators. Sample metadata almost always included a de-identified subject ID, COVID-19 status, age in years and sex. HLA class I and class II types, where available, came from metadata supplied by the sample provider rather than from assay-based typing. What the work shows at the level of the full study, not this receptor alone: Clinical and demographic metadata were provided uncurated, with the amount varying by source and participant.

To note about this clone: What antigen it recognizes has not been identified. The input lacks base qualities; no much larger clone sits a single base away.

TCRbeta CDR3 regions were amplified from genomic DNA using the immunoSEQ Assay, a bias-controlled multiplex PCR. The authors' pipeline ran thus. Nucleated cell counts per sample were estimated from amplification of reference gene primers within the assay. To quantify the absolute abundance of each unique TCRbeta CDR3 rearrangement, sequence reads were collapsed and filtered. Productive Simpson clonality was computed per sample as the square root of Simpson's diversity index over productive rearrangements. Entries here come from immuneACCESS through TCRdb and include only in-frame sequences with V and J called. Some clones fail to appear in such tables; in the studies checked, an unresolved V gene covers under half of the shortfall, and the cause of the remainder is unknown. D and trimming were read from the DNA, whereas the V and J calls and clone size are those reported in that table. Within this sample are about 50,000 clones, with less than 80% of them counted one time only. Of the sample, 20% to 30% is held by the ten largest clones.

Each collaborating institution followed its own protocols to collect whole blood in K2EDTA tubes. For TCRbeta analysis, collaborators shipped samples in one of three forms: frozen whole blood, isolated PBMCs, or DNA extracted from either of those sample types. Looking up the germline V gene yields CDR1 MRHNA and CDR2 SNTAGT. V is shortened by 5 bases, J by 4 bases, and the region joining them spans 14 bases. The CDR3 goes from the cysteine to the phenylalanine over 14 residues. CDR3 DNA is the only sequence kept; it has 42 bases, read in frame from the first base. Material: peripheral blood. This receptor chain uses TRBV6-4 and TRBJ1-1, with the D gene call left open. This clonotype was sampled from a man in his 70s with acute or convalescent COVID-19. The DNA reads as follows: TGTGCCAGCAGTTCCGGGGTCGAGGGCACTGAAGCTTTCTTT. It specifies CASSSGVEGTEAFF.